The sequence of this T cell receptor (beta chain) was determined in a study of control samples from healthy donors and cancer patients. This clone was observed a few times. Germline V CDR1 and CDR2: GTSNPN, SVGIG (reference sequence). The CDR3 spans 12 residues. J gave up 4 bases and V 7 bases, and 6 bases lay outside the gene matches. Assay used: immunoSEQ multiplex PCR; TCRdb lists only in-frame clones, some missing. The sample lists some 41,000 clones; roughly 86% were seen once. The source of this sequence is a woman aged 55 to 70 with lung cancer. J is TRBJ2-7 and V is TRBV30, with 8 bases matching TRBD1. The source material was PBMCs. For the CDR3, the DNA is TGTGCCTCTGCAGGGGGCTATTACGAGCAGTACTTC. This translates into CASAGGYYEQYF.